One and the same sample provided the 6 T cell receptor beta chains below, sequenced in a study of identical twins. From the 5' RACE reads, TCRdb called clonotypes with MiXCR, one entry per CDR3 protein. Of hundreds of thousands of distinct CDR3 sequences listed, 12% are singletons. This same sample was also part of a study on yellow fever vaccine responses in identical twins.

Sequencing was done on a sample of PBMCs. These receptors came from a woman in her late teens or twenties in good health.

This clonotype was counted only a few times. The rearrangement joins TRBV5-6 to TRBJ2-7, with TRBD1 matching 9 bases. Germline lookup yields CDR1 SGHDT and CDR2 YYEEEE. V was pared by 1 base and J by 0 bases, with 5 bases of the junction left unmatched. This CDR3 is built from 16 residues. The DNA of the CDR3 is TGTGCCAGCAGCTTGACGGGGACAGGGCGCTCCTACGAGCAGTACTTC. This encodes CASSLTGTGRSYEQYF. The full variable domain, with the rest looked up from reference TRBV5-6 and TRBJ2-7, is DAGVTQSPTHLIKTRGQQVTLRCSPKSGHDTVSWYQQALGQGPQFIFQYYEEEERQRGNFPDRFSGHQFPNYSSELNVNALLLGDSALYLCASSLTGTGRSYEQYFGPGTRLTVT.

This clonotype was seen more than once but under ten times. The junction departs from germline at one end; a sequencing error may be responsible. The chain links TRBV28 to TRBJ1-5, with D unresolved. The V gene's germline CDR1 is MDHEN and CDR2 SYDVKM. The CDR3 extends over 14 amino acids. The chain's CDR3 is CASRLLLYNQPQHF. In nucleotides, the CDR3 is TGTGCCAGCAGGTTATTACTATACAATCAGCCCCAGCATTTT.

The chain has TRBV3-1 and TRBJ2-2; 8 nucleotides match TRBD2. With V trimmed by 0 bases and J by 2 bases, 11 bases remained unmatched. The germline CDR1 and CDR2 sequences are LGHDT and YNNKEL (reference sequence). This CDR3 has 19 amino acids. CDR3 sequence reads: CASSQETSGKPINTGELFF. The DNA for the CDR3 is TGTGCCAGCAGCCAAGAAACTAGCGGAAAACCCATAAACACCGGGGAGCTGTTTTTT.

This clonotype was counted a few times. The chain recombines TRBV5-1 with TRBJ2-1; 8 nucleotides align to TRBD2. Germline V gene lookup returns CDR1 SGHRS and CDR2 YFSETQ. This CDR3 region has 16 residues. The ends lost 3 bases at V and 0 bases at J; junction bases unmatched: 5. The CDR3 protein is CASSSLAGSSYNEQFF. CDR3 sequence (DNA): TGCGCCAGCAGCTCATTAGCGGGGAGCTCCTACAATGAGCAGTTCTTC.

V gene TRBV21-1 combines with J gene TRBJ1-5. TRBV21-1 is deemed a pseudogene. The CDR3 runs to 12 residues. CDR3 nucleotides: TGTGCCAGCAGGGACCTAGTTCAGCCCCAGCATTTT. Residues: CASRDLVQPQHF.

This clonotype was counted between two and nine times. The gene calls are TRBV7-9 and TRBJ2-1; no clear D gene. CDR3 length equals 15 residues. Germline lookup yields CDR1 SEHNR and CDR2 FQNEAQ (reference sequence). Trimming shortened V by 5 bases and J by 1 base, and 12 bases separated the two germline ends. The CDR3 spells CASSTVPGSYNEQFF. The CDR3 DNA is TGTGCCAGCAGCACCGTACCTGGGTCCTACAATGAGCAGTTCTTC.